The 14 T cell receptor beta chains reported below all come from one sample, sequenced in a study of Ad26.COV2.S vaccination and SARS-CoV-2 variants. Some clones are missing from TCRdb's copy, which holds only in-frame ones; the method was immunoSEQ multiplex PCR. The table shows fewer than 400,000 clones, with around nine tenths occurring only once. Treatment defined: some 20 received Ad26.COV2.S at low or high dose, single or two shots; 5 received placebo; per-sample allocation not given. Each sample was drawn 63 days after the first injection (of vaccine or placebo). Source: peripheral blood, taken in a trial of Ad26.COV2.S vaccine versus placebo. The receptors originated from a person aged 18-60 years who received the Ad26.COV2.S COVID-19 vaccine or a placebo.

This clone was counted a single time. The J gene is TRBJ2-7, the V gene TRBV7-9, with D perhaps TRBD1 (5 bases). Between the trimmed V and J ends, which lost 0 bases and 0 bases, there was a span of 12 bases. The germline V gene encodes CDR1 SEHNR and CDR2 FQNEAQ (reference sequence). This CDR3 is 16 amino acids long. The CDR3 nucleotides read TGTGCCAGCAGCTTAGCTATCAGGGAAAGCTCCTACGAGCAGTACTTC. Translated, it gives CASSLAIRESSYEQYF.

The J gene is TRBJ1-1, the V gene TRBV27; D remains unclear. V lost 5 bases and J 4 bases, leaving 11 bases between the germline ends. Germline CDR1 MNHEY, CDR2 SMNVEV (reference sequence). There are 13 residues in the CDR3. CDR3 protein: CASSLEWATEAFF. In nucleotides, the CDR3 is TGTGCCAGCAGTCTCGAGTGGGCCACTGAAGCTTTCTTT.

The J gene is TRBJ2-1, the V gene TRBV6-5; 11 bases align to TRBD2. The V gene end was trimmed by 4 bases and the J gene end by 4 bases; junction bases not matched to a gene: 6. The CDR3 loop spans 16 amino acids. CDR1 is MNHEY, CDR2 SVGAGI, per germline. The CDR3 loop reads CASSSRLAGIYNEQFF. CDR3 nucleotides: TGTGCCAGCAGTTCCCGACTAGCGGGGATTTACAATGAGCAGTTCTTC.

The chain joins TRBV6-5 to TRBJ2-5, with 11 positions matching TRBD2. Germline CDR1 and CDR2: MNHEY and SVGAGI. The J segment lost 4 bases and the V segment lost 7 bases, leaving 5 bases of the junction unmatched. The CDR3 covers 14 residues. CDR3 protein: CASTLAGGLETQYF. DNA of the CDR3: TGTGCCAGCACGTTAGCGGGGGGGTTAGAGACCCAGTACTTC.

The rearrangement joins TRBV5-8 to TRBJ1-6; 8 nucleotides line up with TRBD1. Germline CDR1 and CDR2: SGHTS and YDEGEE. The CDR3 loop spans 13 amino acids. The V and J ends lost 5 bases and 12 bases, in that order; junction bases with no gene match: 7. The CDR3 bases are TGTGCCAGCAGAGGGACAGGCGTTCGACCCCTCCACTTT. Translating gives CASRGTGVRPLHF.

This rearrangement joins TRBV5-6 to TRBJ1-1; D remains unclear. V was pared by 2 bases and J by 1 base, with 9 bases between. CDR1 SGHDT and CDR2 YYEEEE come from the germline V gene. This CDR3 has 14 residues. CDR3 sequence reads: CASSFRSPNTEAFF. The CDR3 coding sequence is TGTGCCAGCAGCTTCCGCAGCCCGAACACTGAAGCTTTCTTT.

V and J are TRBV7-9 and TRBJ2-7, with 10 bases fitting TRBD1. The CDR3 loop spans 14 amino acids. Germline CDR1 SEHNR, CDR2 FQNEAQ (reference sequence). V was pared by 5 bases and J by 4 bases, with 5 bases of the junction left unmatched. The CDR3 nucleotides are TGTGCCAGCAGCGAACCGGGACAGGGGTACGAGCAGTACTTC. Amino acids: CASSEPGQGYEQYF.

This clone showed up many times. The V call is TRBV6-2 or TRBV6-3, the J call TRBJ1-2, with D uncertain. CDR1 is MNHEY, CDR2 SVGEGT, per germline. The CDR3 runs 15 residues. Trimming removed 0 bases from V and 4 bases from J, with 12 bases in between. CDR3 amino acids: CASSYSGSVLYGYTF. The CDR3 DNA is TGTGCCAGCAGTTACTCAGGCAGCGTGCTCTATGGCTACACCTTC.

The chain uses TRBV5-1 and TRBJ1-5; D ambiguous. This CDR3 spans 15 amino acids. Germline CDR1 SGHRS, CDR2 YFSETQ. V lost 5 bases and J lost 3, with 15 bases in between. CDR3 residues: CASSPDGINNQPQHF. The DNA of the CDR3 is TGCGCCAGCAGTCCCGACGGGATAAACAATCAGCCCCAGCATTTT.

Written as DNA, the CDR3 is TGTGCCAGCAGCAAGACTTCTAGCTCCTACAATGAGCAGTTCTTC. Amino acid sequence: CASSKTSSSYNEQFF. The rearrangement uses TRBV25-1 and TRBJ2-1, with D hard to call. CDR3 length: 15 amino acids. V dropped 6 bases and J dropped 0 bases, with 12 bases sitting between them. The germline CDR1 and CDR2 sequences are MGHDK and SYGVNS. Drawing the rest from reference TRBV25-1 and TRBJ2-1, the complete variable domain is EADIYQTPRYLVIGTGKKITLECSQTMGHDKMYWYQQDPGMELHLIHYSYGVNSTEKGDLSSESTVSRIRTEHFPLTLESARPSHTSQYLCASSKTSSSYNEQFFGPGTRLTVL.

The chain has TRBV19 and TRBJ1-4; D is possibly TRBD1 (6 bases). CDR3 length equals 14 residues. V was trimmed by 5 bases and J by 6 bases, leaving 13 bases between them. In germline, CDR1 is LNHDA, CDR2 SQIVND (reference sequence). The CDR3 coding sequence is TGTGCCAGTAGTCCGGGGGCAGCTTATGAAAAACTGTTTTTT. As protein: CASSPGAAYEKLFF.

J is TRBJ2-1 and V is TRBV25-1; perhaps D is TRBD1 or TRBD2 (6 bases each). V shed 2 bases and J shed 7 bases, with 12 bases lying between them. This CDR3 is 14 amino acids long. Germline assignment: CDR1 MGHDK and CDR2 SYGVNS. CDR3 protein: CASSEGGAGNEQFF. In DNA, the CDR3 is TGTGCCAGCAGTGAAGGGGGCGCGGGGAATGAGCAGTTCTTC.

This chain links TRBV4-1 with TRBJ1-1; D gene ambiguous. The germline V gene encodes CDR1 MGHRA and CDR2 YSYEKL. Trimming cost V 1 base and J 0 bases, with 15 bases left between them. This CDR3 is 17 amino acids long. CDR3 bases: TGCGCCAGCAGCCAAGGGTCGTGGCTAAGTCTGAACACTGAAGCTTTCTTT. Protein: CASSQGSWLSLNTEAFF.

A few counts support this clone. This rearrangement joins TRBV2 to TRBJ1-2, with D tentatively TRBD1 (6 bases). The germline gives CDR1 SNHLY, CDR2 FYNNEI. The CDR3 has 13 residues. V lost 6 bases to trimming and J lost 8 bases, with 16 bases between them. CDR3 DNA sequence: TGTGCCAGCAGAGGGGGGCAATTACGGGGCTACACCTTC. This encodes CASRGGQLRGYTF.